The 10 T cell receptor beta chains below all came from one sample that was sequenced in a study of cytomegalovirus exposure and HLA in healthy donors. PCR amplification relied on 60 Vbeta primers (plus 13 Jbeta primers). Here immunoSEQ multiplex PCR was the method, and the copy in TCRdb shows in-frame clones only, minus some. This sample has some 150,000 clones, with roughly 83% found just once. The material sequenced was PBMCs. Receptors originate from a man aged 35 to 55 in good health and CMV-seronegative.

The CDR3 DNA sequence: TGTGCCAGCAGCCCAGGGACTAGCGGGGGTGGGGGAAAGTTCTTC. Protein product: CASSPGTSGGGGKFF. The chain combines TRBV7-3 with TRBJ2-1; 14 bases fit TRBD2. CDR1 and CDR2 (germline): SGHTA, FQGTGA. V trimming: 5 bases; J trimming: 14 bases; junction bases outside the gene matches: 11. This CDR3 is built from 15 residues. Full variable domain (remainder filled in from reference TRBV7-3 and TRBJ2-1): GAGVSQTPSNKVTEKGKYVELRCDPISGHTALYWYRQSLGQGPEFLIYFQGTGAADDSGLPNDRFFAVRPEGSVSTLKIQRTERGDSAVYLCASSPGTSGGGGKFFGPGTRLTVL.

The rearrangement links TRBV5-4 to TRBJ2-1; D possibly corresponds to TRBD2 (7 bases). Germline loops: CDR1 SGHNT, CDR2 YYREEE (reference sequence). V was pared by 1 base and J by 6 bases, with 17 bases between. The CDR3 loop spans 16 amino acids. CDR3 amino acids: CASSLLGGAIGNEQFF. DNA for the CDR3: TGTGCCAGCAGCTTGTTGGGGGGGGCTATCGGCAATGAGCAGTTCTTC.

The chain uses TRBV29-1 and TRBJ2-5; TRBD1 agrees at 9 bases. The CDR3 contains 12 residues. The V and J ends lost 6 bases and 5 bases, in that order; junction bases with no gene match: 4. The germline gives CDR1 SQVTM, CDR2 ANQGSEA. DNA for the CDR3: TGCAGCGTACAGGGGGCAGGGGAGACCCAGTACTTC. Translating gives CSVQGAGETQYF.

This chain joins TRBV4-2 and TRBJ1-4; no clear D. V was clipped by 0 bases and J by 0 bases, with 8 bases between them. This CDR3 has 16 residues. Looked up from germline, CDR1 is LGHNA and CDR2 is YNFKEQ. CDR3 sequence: CASSQEQVPTNEKLFF. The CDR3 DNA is TGTGCCAGCAGCCAAGAGCAGGTACCAACTAATGAAAAACTGTTTTTT.

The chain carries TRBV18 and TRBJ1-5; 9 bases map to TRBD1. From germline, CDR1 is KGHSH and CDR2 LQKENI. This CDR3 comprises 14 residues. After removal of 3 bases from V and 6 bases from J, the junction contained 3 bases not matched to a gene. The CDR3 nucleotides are TGTGCCAGCTCACCCGGACAGGGGACTCAGCCCCAGCATTTT. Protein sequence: CASSPGQGTQPQHF.

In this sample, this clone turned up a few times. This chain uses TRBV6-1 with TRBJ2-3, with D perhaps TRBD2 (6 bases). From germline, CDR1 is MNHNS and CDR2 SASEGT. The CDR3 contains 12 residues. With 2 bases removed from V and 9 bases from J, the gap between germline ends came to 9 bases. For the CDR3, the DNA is TGTGCCAGCAGTGAACTGGCGGGGACGCAGTATTTT. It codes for CASSELAGTQYF.

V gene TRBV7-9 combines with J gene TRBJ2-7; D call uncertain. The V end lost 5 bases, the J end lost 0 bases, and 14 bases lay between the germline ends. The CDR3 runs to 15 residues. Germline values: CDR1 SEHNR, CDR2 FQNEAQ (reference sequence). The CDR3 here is CASSTFETYSYEQYF. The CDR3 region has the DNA TGTGCCAGCAGCACTTTCGAGACTTACTCCTACGAGCAGTACTTC.

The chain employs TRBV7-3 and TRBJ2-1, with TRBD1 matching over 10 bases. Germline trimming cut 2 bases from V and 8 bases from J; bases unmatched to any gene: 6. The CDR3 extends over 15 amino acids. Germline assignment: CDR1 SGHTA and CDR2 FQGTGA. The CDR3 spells CASSLLGQGTDEQFF. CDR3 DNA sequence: TGTGCCAGCAGCTTACTGGGACAGGGGACCGATGAGCAGTTCTTC.

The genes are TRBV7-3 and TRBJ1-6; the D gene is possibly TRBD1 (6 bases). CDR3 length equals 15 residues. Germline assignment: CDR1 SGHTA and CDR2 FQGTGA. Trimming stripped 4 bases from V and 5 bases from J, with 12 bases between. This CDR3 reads CASSYQGRDNSPLHF. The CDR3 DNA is TGTGCCAGCAGCTACCAGGGGCGGGATAATTCACCCCTCCACTTT. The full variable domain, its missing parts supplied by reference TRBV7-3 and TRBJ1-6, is GAGVSQTPSNKVTEKGKYVELRCDPISGHTALYWYRQSLGQGPEFLIYFQGTGAADDSGLPNDRFFAVRPEGSVSTLKIQRTERGDSAVYLCASSYQGRDNSPLHFGNGTRLTVT.

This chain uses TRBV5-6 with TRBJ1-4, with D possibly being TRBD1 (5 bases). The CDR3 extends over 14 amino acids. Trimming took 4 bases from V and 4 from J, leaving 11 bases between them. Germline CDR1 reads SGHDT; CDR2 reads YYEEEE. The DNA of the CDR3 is TGTGCCAGCAGCCCCGGGACTGATAATGAAAAACTGTTTTTT. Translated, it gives CASSPGTDNEKLFF.